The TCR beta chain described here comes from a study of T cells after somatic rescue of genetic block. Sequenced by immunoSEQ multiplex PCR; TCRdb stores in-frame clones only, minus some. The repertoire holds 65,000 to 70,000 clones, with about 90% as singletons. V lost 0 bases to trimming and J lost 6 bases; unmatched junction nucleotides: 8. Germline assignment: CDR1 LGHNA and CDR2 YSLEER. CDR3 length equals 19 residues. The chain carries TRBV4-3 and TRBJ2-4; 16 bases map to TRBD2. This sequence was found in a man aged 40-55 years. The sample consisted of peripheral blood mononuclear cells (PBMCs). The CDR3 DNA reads TGCGCCAGCAGCCAAGAAAGTGGGACTAGCGGGAGGGCCGGAAACATTCAGTACTTC. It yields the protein CASSQESGTSGRAGNIQYF.